The 25 T cell receptor beta chains below come from one sample, sequenced in a study of cytomegalovirus exposure and HLA in healthy donors. Primers for the PCR totalled 60 Vbeta and 13 Jbeta. The protocol was immunoSEQ multiplex PCR, while the TCRdb copy is restricted to in-frame clones and leaves out a portion. The repertoire consists of 120,000 to 150,000 clones, with 75% to 90% occurring once and the leading ten covering approximately 2.9%. The specimen was PBMCs. Source of these receptors: a woman in her twenties or thirties in good health and CMV-seronegative.

The chain is built from TRBV9 and TRBJ2-7, with D possibly matching TRBD2 (5 bases). V shed 0 bases and J shed 5 bases, with 18 bases lying between them. The CDR3 is made up of 16 amino acids. CDR1 and CDR2 from the germline V gene are SGDLS and YYNGEE. The CDR3 DNA follows: TGTGCCAGCAGCGTAGGTAGCGAAGTCCCTCGGGACGAGCAGTACTTC. Protein: CASSVGSEVPRDEQYF.

The gene calls are TRBV6-1 and TRBJ2-1; TRBD2 matches at 10 bases. There are 17 residues in the CDR3. Germline CDR1 reads MNHNS; CDR2 reads SASEGT. The V and J ends lost 3 bases and 12 bases, in that order; junction bases with no gene match: 17. This chain's CDR3 is CASSEGPVVAGGSGQFF. CDR3 bases: TGTGCCAGCAGTGAGGGCCCGGTGGTAGCGGGGGGTTCGGGGCAGTTCTTC.

This chain uses TRBV14 with TRBJ2-7; D possibly corresponds to TRBD1 (6 bases). Germline CDR1 is SGHDN and CDR2 is FVKESK. The ends were cut back, 4 bases at V and 5 bases at J, with 18 bases in the middle. The CDR3 is 15 residues long. CDR3 in amino acids: CASSPLSSGTNEQYF. Written as DNA, the CDR3 is TGTGCCAGCAGCCCCCTGAGTTCAGGGACAAACGAGCAGTACTTC.

The sample holds one count of this clone. The chain combines TRBV28 with TRBJ1-6; 8 positions match TRBD1. This CDR3 has 14 amino acids. The germline V gene has CDR1 MDHEN and CDR2 SYDVKM. The V and J ends lost 4 bases and 10 bases, in that order; junction bases with no gene match: 6. The CDR3 here is CASSSNRGTSPLHF. In DNA, the CDR3 is TGTGCCAGCAGTTCGAACAGGGGGACATCACCCCTCCACTTT.

The table lists this clone with a count of one. The chain links TRBV6-1 to TRBJ1-6; D is unresolved. With 4 bases removed from V and 7 bases from J, the gap between germline ends came to 14 bases. This CDR3 is built from 15 residues. The germline gives CDR1 MNHNS, CDR2 SASEGT. Here the CDR3 DNA reads TGTGCCAGCAGTGGAGGGTCCGGCGGGAATTCACCCCTCCACTTT. The encoded protein is CASSGGSGGNSPLHF.

This clone was observed a handful of times. The chain is built from TRBV6-4 and TRBJ2-3; TRBD1 matches 9 bases. V lost 6 bases, J lost 4 bases, and 2 bases stayed unmatched. From germline, CDR1 is MRHNA and CDR2 SNTAGT. This CDR3 is 13 amino acids long. This chain's CDR3 is CASSRDRADTQYF. The CDR3 DNA follows: TGTGCCAGCAGCCGGGACAGGGCAGATACGCAGTATTTT.

CDR3 in amino acids: CASSPGRVGETQYF. The CDR3 DNA reads as TGTGCCAGCAGCCCCGGGAGGGTGGGCGAGACCCAGTACTTC. V is TRBV7-7 and J is TRBJ2-5; 8 nucleotides line up with TRBD2. Trimming at V came to 5 bases and at J to 5 bases, leaving 7 bases not matched to a gene. There are 14 residues in the CDR3. Germline values: CDR1 SSHAT, CDR2 FNYEAQ (reference sequence).

This clone was detected once. The chain uses TRBV6-1 and TRBJ2-1; D is perhaps TRBD2 (7 bases). Trimming pared 5 bases from V and 7 bases from J, leaving 15 bases between. Per germline, CDR1 MNHNS and CDR2 SASEGT. CDR3 length: 14 residues. In DNA form, the CDR3 reads TGTGCCAGCAGTTTCCTAGGGGGGGAGAATGAGCAGTTCTTC. This gives the protein CASSFLGGENEQFF.

The V call is TRBV21-1, the J call TRBJ1-2; no check of the table's D call, TRBD1, against the DNA was made. TRBV21-1 is termed a pseudogene. There are 15 residues in the CDR3. The CDR3 loop reads CASSTPGQGARGYTF. In nucleotides, the CDR3 is TGTGCCAGCAGCACCCCGGGACAGGGGGCCCGTGGCTACACCTTC.

V and J are TRBV5-6 and TRBJ2-4, with D maybe TRBD2 (6 bases). The CDR3 sequence is 16 residues long. CDR1 SGHDT and CDR2 YYEEEE come from the germline V gene. V shed 4 bases and J shed 6 bases, with 20 bases lying between them. The CDR3 loop is CASSTTWGDAGNIQYF. The CDR3 DNA sequence: TGTGCCAGCAGCACCACTTGGGGGGACGCGGGAAACATTCAGTACTTC.

This chain links TRBV5-5 with TRBJ2-7; 9 bases map to TRBD1. The CDR3 covers 14 residues. V lost 2 bases, J lost 3 bases, and 3 bases stayed unmatched. Per germline, CDR1 SGHKS and CDR2 YYEKEE (reference sequence). CDR3 in DNA: TGTGCCAGCAGCTTTTCGGGACAGGGCTACGAGCAGTACTTC. Residues: CASSFSGQGYEQYF.

This clone was picked up a small number of times. This chain uses TRBV6-6 with TRBJ1-1; D might be TRBD1 (6 bases). The CDR3 has 15 residues. V lost 7 bases, J lost 0 bases, and 15 bases lay in between. Looked up from germline, CDR1 is MNHNY and CDR2 is SVGAGI (reference sequence). In DNA form, the CDR3 reads TGTGCCAGCAACTTCCCAAGGACAGTGAACACTGAAGCTTTCTTT. This gives the protein CASNFPRTVNTEAFF.

This clone turned up a few times. V gene TRBV6-5 combines with J gene TRBJ1-4; 7 nucleotides align to TRBD1. The ends lost 6 bases at V and 4 bases at J; junction bases unmatched: 8. CDR1 is MNHEY and CDR2 is SVGAGI in the germline V gene. The CDR3 is 15 residues long. The CDR3 region has the DNA TGTGCCAGCAGCCCTTGGACAGGCAGTAATGAAAAACTGTTTTTT. This codes for CASSPWTGSNEKLFF.

This clone has just a few counts. The chain's CDR3 is CASLETQGARPQHF. CDR3 in DNA: TGTGCCAGCCTTGAGACGCAGGGGGCGCGGCCCCAGCATTTT. The chain recombines TRBV6-1 with TRBJ1-5; 8 bases match TRBD1. The CDR3 covers 14 residues. The V gene end was trimmed by 8 bases and the J gene end by 9 bases; junction bases not matched to a gene: 12. CDR1 is MNHNS and CDR2 is SASEGT in the germline V gene.

This chain connects TRBV4-3 to TRBJ1-1; D is perhaps TRBD1 (5 bases). The V gene lost 5 bases and the J gene lost 3 bases, with 13 bases spanning the gap. The CDR3 sequence is 14 residues long. Germline V gene sequence: CDR1 LGHNA, CDR2 YSLEER. CDR3 in amino acids: CASSAGFRDTEAFF. The DNA of the CDR3 is TGCGCCAGCAGCGCAGGGTTTCGGGACACTGAAGCTTTCTTT.

The chain couples TRBV6-5 to TRBJ2-5, with D maybe TRBD2 (5 bases). CDR3 length: 15 amino acids. Trimming cost V 5 bases and J 4 bases, with 17 bases left between them. CDR1 is MNHEY, CDR2 SVGAGI, per germline. The CDR3 loop is CASSRQVRGRETQYF. CDR3 DNA sequence: TGTGCCAGCAGTCGGCAGGTACGAGGGCGAGAGACCCAGTACTTC.

This chain connects TRBV11-2 to TRBJ1-2, with 7 bases identical to TRBD1. J gave up 4 bases and V 5 bases, and 4 bases lay outside the gene matches. CDR1 and CDR2 from the germline V gene are SGHAT and FQNNGV. This CDR3 is 13 amino acids long. In DNA form, the CDR3 reads TGTGCCAGCAGCCTCCGGGACAGCTATGGCTACACCTTC. Translating gives CASSLRDSYGYTF. The entire variable domain, with the rest obtained from reference TRBV11-2 and TRBJ1-2, is as follows: EAGVAQSPRYKIIEKRQSVAFWCNPISGHATLYWYQQILGQGPKLLIQFQNNGVVDDSQLPKDRFSAERLKGVDSTLKIQPAKLEDSAVYLCASSLRDSYGYTFGSGTRLTVV.

This clone was counted once. The chain is built from TRBV7-2 and TRBJ1-5; D might be TRBD1 (6 bases). Trimming shortened V by 0 bases and J by 6 bases, and 12 bases separated the two germline ends. This CDR3 comprises 15 residues. Germline loops: CDR1 SGHTA, CDR2 FQGNSA. CDR3 loop: CASSLAGGRGQPQHF. CDR3 DNA: TGTGCCAGCAGCTTAGCTGGCGGCAGGGGTCAGCCCCAGCATTTT.

This clone was counted between two and nine times. V gene TRBV4-3 combines with J gene TRBJ1-2, with 7 bases matching TRBD1. The CDR3 is 15 residues long. V lost 2 bases and J lost 6; bases outside the gene matches: 9. Germline loops: CDR1 LGHNA, CDR2 YSLEER. CDR3 sequence (DNA): TGCGCCAGCAGCCAAAGCCGACAGGGCGGAGATGGCTACACCTTC. Amino acid sequence: CASSQSRQGGDGYTF.

The J gene is TRBJ1-1, the V gene TRBV19; TRBD1 might be the D (6 bases). In germline, CDR1 is LNHDA, CDR2 SQIVND (reference sequence). The CDR3 is 18 amino acids. Trimming shortened V by 3 bases and J by 1 base, and 21 bases separated the two germline ends. In DNA, the CDR3 is TGTGCCAGTAGTATGGGGGCCCCACAGGGAGGGGGGAACACTGAAGCTTTCTTT. It encodes CASSMGAPQGGGNTEAFF.

The V call is TRBV27, the J call TRBJ1-1, with D perhaps matching TRBD1 (5 bases). Between the trimmed V and J ends, which lost 5 bases and 4 bases, there was a span of 14 bases. This CDR3 is 14 amino acids long. CDR1 is MNHEY and CDR2 is SMNVEV in the germline V gene (reference sequence). The CDR3: CASSPGGWSTEAFF. CDR3 nucleotides: TGTGCCAGCAGTCCCGGGGGGTGGAGCACTGAAGCTTTCTTT.

The chain joins TRBV7-8 to TRBJ2-7; D perhaps matches TRBD2 (5 bases). The CDR3 sequence is 13 residues long. Deletions cut 0 bases from V and 5 bases from J, with 8 bases between. Germline V gene data show CDR1 as SGHVS and CDR2 as FQNEAQ. The chain's CDR3 is CASSLALGDEQYF. The DNA of the CDR3 is TGTGCCAGCAGCTTAGCGCTGGGAGACGAGCAGTACTTC.

J is TRBJ1-5 and V is TRBV7-9; D not resolved. This CDR3 contains 12 residues. Germline CDR1 is SEHNR and CDR2 is FQNEAQ (reference sequence). V shed 1 base and J shed 6 bases, with 4 bases lying between them. The CDR3 sequence: CASSLGGQPQHF. The CDR3 DNA follows: TGTGCCAGCAGCTTAGGAGGTCAGCCCCAGCATTTT.

The table lists this clone with a count of one. V gene TRBV6-5 combines with J gene TRBJ2-1, with 10 bases matching TRBD2. Trimming cost V 5 bases and J 10 bases; bases outside gene matches: 8. From germline, CDR1 is MNHEY and CDR2 SVGAGI. The CDR3 consists of 14 residues. The DNA for the CDR3 is TGTGCCAGCAGTAGGACTAGCGGAGCTGACGAGCAGTTCTTC. This sequence encodes CASSRTSGADEQFF.

This chain joins TRBV7-9 and TRBJ1-2; TRBD1 is a possible D gene (5 bases). With 3 bases removed from V and 5 bases from J, the gap between germline ends came to 10 bases. Germline V gene sequence: CDR1 SEHNR, CDR2 FQNEAQ (reference sequence). The CDR3 is 13 amino acids. CDR3 protein: CASSLEGLYGYTF. The CDR3 DNA is TGTGCCAGCAGCTTGGAGGGGCTGTATGGCTACACCTTC.